This entry lists 23 T cell receptor beta chains sequenced from one sample in a study of glioma-infiltrating T cells. Using RNA template, CDR3s of TCR alpha and beta were amplified with iRepertoire arm-PCR. TCRdb reprocessed the multiplex PCR reads with MiXCR, giving one entry per CDR3 protein. The table has about 140,000 distinct CDR3 sequences, roughly two fifths seen once. Sequenced material: glioma tissue, nonneoplastic brain tissue, or PBMCs (not recorded which). These receptors originate from a human donor with low-grade glioma or glioblastoma, undergoing nonglioma brain surgery, or in good health (not recorded which).

The V gene is TRBV19, the J gene TRBJ1-1; D is uncertain. V shed 7 bases and J shed 0 bases, with 12 bases lying between them. In germline, CDR1 is LNHDA, CDR2 SQIVND (reference sequence). This CDR3 spans 14 amino acids. DNA of the CDR3: TGTGCCAGTACCAATCCGGGGATGAACACTGAAGCTTTCTTT. This translates into CASTNPGMNTEAFF.

The chain joins TRBV6-1 to TRBJ1-5; D uncertain. CDR3 length: 13 residues. Germline V gives CDR1 MNHNS, CDR2 SASEGT. The V end was cut by 7 bases, the J end by 0 bases, with 7 bases between. As DNA, the CDR3 is TGTGCCAGCAAAACAAGTAGCAATCAGCCCCAGCATTTT. Encoded protein: CASKTSSNQPQHF.

This chain joins TRBV7-9 and TRBJ1-5, with unresolved D. CDR3 length equals 14 residues. Trimming removed 1 base at V and 0 bases at J, with 4 bases between. The germline CDR1 and CDR2 sequences are SEHNR and FQNEAQ (reference sequence). The CDR3 protein is CASSLGNSNQPQHF. CDR3 nucleotide sequence: TGTGCCAGCAGCTTAGGAAATAGCAATCAGCCCCAGCATTTT.

This clonotype was detected many times. This chain links TRBV25-1 with TRBJ2-3, with 7 nucleotides matching TRBD2. V shed 1 base and J 5 bases; nucleotides not matched to a gene: 6. The CDR3 is 15 residues long. Germline values: CDR1 MGHDK, CDR2 SYGVNS. The CDR3 loop is CASSESSGVRDTQYF. CDR3 bases: TGTGCCAGCAGTGAATCTAGCGGCGTGAGAGATACGCAGTATTTT.

In its sample, this clonotype was seen a few times. The chain uses TRBV6-2 or TRBV6-3 and TRBJ2-7, with D maybe TRBD1 (5 bases). This CDR3 contains 16 residues. Trimming cost V 0 bases and J 3 bases, with 15 bases left between them. Germline V gene lookup returns CDR1 MNHEY and CDR2 SVGEGT. DNA for the CDR3: TGTGCCAGCAGTTACTCGACTCCGGCCAGGGTCTACGAGCAGTACTTC. Encoded protein: CASSYSTPARVYEQYF.

The chain uses TRBV15 and TRBJ2-1; D is perhaps TRBD2 (6 bases). Germline V gene data show CDR1 as LNHNV and CDR2 as YYDKDF (reference sequence). There are 21 residues in the CDR3. Trimming removed 0 bases from V and 0 bases from J, with 24 bases in between. This CDR3 reads CATSRERPRVCSGSSYNEQFF. The CDR3 region has the DNA TGTGCCACCAGCAGAGAGCGGCCCCGCGTCTGTAGCGGAAGCTCCTACAATGAGCAGTTCTTC.

The genes are TRBV6-2 or TRBV6-3 and TRBJ2-5, with D perhaps TRBD1 or TRBD2 (5 bases each). The CDR3 loop spans 13 amino acids. Germline V gives CDR1 MNHEY, CDR2 SVGEGT. Deletions cut 8 bases from V and 4 bases from J, with 14 bases between. CDR3 protein: CASLRTRGETQYF. CDR3 nucleotides: TGTGCCAGCCTCCGGACGAGGGGAGAGACCCAGTACTTC.

There are a few counts of this clonotype. V gene TRBV4-2 combines with J gene TRBJ1-1, with 7 bases matching TRBD1. CDR1 LGHNA and CDR2 YNFKEQ come from the germline V gene. This CDR3 contains 14 residues. V lost 5 bases to trimming and J lost 1 base; unmatched junction nucleotides: 4. The CDR3 sequence is CASSSGQKNTEAFF. The CDR3 DNA is TGTGCCAGCAGCTCGGGACAGAAGAACACTGAAGCTTTCTTT.

The chain recombines TRBV20-1 with TRBJ2-1; 11 nucleotides align to TRBD1. CDR3 size: 18 residues. The V and J ends lost 3 bases and 5 bases, in that order; junction bases with no gene match: 15. Germline lookup yields CDR1 DFQATT and CDR2 SNEGSKA (reference sequence). Written as DNA, the CDR3 is TGCAGTGCTAGTATAGGACAGGGGGCGGCTAGCGGACACAATGAGCAGTTCTTC. Its translation: CSASIGQGAASGHNEQFF.

The chain recombines TRBV7-9 with TRBJ1-1; D is possibly TRBD1 (5 bases). CDR1 is SEHNR and CDR2 is FQNEAQ in the germline V gene (reference sequence). Trimming cost V 4 bases and J 4 bases, with 16 bases left between them. This CDR3 comprises 15 residues. CDR3 nucleotides: TGTGCCAGCAGCTCGCTCGGGACTGGCACCACTGAAGCTTTCTTT. Protein: CASSSLGTGTTEAFF.

This clonotype came up a few times. The CDR3 spells CASSGLNYGYTF. The CDR3 bases are TGTGCCAGCAGTGGACTTAACTATGGCTACACCTTC. The V gene is TRBV6-1, the J gene TRBJ1-2; D gene ambiguous. Germline V gives CDR1 MNHNS, CDR2 SASEGT. The CDR3 has 12 amino acids. V was clipped by 4 bases and J by 1 base, with 4 bases between them.

This chain uses TRBV19 with TRBJ2-3; 7 nucleotides align to TRBD2. V lost 4 bases to trimming and J lost 0 bases; unmatched junction nucleotides: 4. The CDR3 is 15 amino acids. The germline V gene has CDR1 LNHDA and CDR2 SQIVND (reference sequence). The CDR3 bases are TGTGCCAGTAGTAGGGGAGCGGGAAGCACAGATACGCAGTATTTT. Its protein product is CASSRGAGSTDTQYF.

This sequence joins TRBV6-2 or TRBV6-3 and TRBJ1-2; no definite D call. Between the trimmed V and J ends, which lost 6 bases and 8 bases, there was a span of 16 bases. The CDR3 is 13 residues long. CDR1 and CDR2 from the germline V gene are MNHEY and SVGEGT. CDR3 sequence (DNA): TGTGCCAGCAGCCCTACTGCCAGTCTCGGCTACACCTTC. Translating gives CASSPTASLGYTF.

This clonotype was observed a single time. The CDR3 sequence is CASRSGTGYGYTF. The DNA of the CDR3 is TGTGCCAGCAGGTCCGGGACAGGCTATGGCTACACCTTC. The J gene is TRBJ1-2, the V gene TRBV2; 8 nucleotides align to TRBD1. The CDR3 totals 13 residues. CDR1 is SNHLY, CDR2 FYNNEI, per germline. J was trimmed by 4 bases and V by 6 bases; bases with no gene match: 4.

V gene TRBV3-1 combines with J gene TRBJ2-3, with 8 bases aligning to TRBD2. Trimming at V came to 4 bases and at J to 6 bases, leaving 21 bases not matched to a gene. Germline lookup yields CDR1 LGHDT and CDR2 YNNKEL (reference sequence). This CDR3 is built from 19 residues. Written as DNA, the CDR3 is TGTGCCAGCAGCCTAACAAGCGGGGGTATTACGCGAGCAGTCGATACGCAGTATTTT. It encodes CASSLTSGGITRAVDTQYF.

This clonotype was recorded a few times. V usage is TRBV7-9 and J usage is TRBJ2-7, with 9 bases identical to TRBD2. The CDR3 length is 15 residues. With 4 bases clipped from V and 7 bases from J, the junction kept 11 bases outside the gene matches. Germline V gives CDR1 SEHNR, CDR2 FQNEAQ (reference sequence). Written as DNA, the CDR3 is TGTGCCAGCAGCTCCGTGGTAGCGGGAGTTAGTGAGCAGTACTTC. This encodes CASSSVVAGVSEQYF. The full variable domain, in which reference TRBV7-9 and TRBJ2-7 provide the parts outside the CDR3, is DTGVSQNPRHKITKRGQNVTFRCDPISEHNRLYWYRQTLGQGPEFLTYFQNEAQLEKSRLLSDRFSAERPKGSFSTLEIQRTEQGDSAMYLCASSSVVAGVSEQYFGPGTRLTVT.

The V and J genes are TRBV4-1 and TRBJ1-2, with a tentative D call TRBD1 (5 bases). Trimming stripped 0 bases from V and 2 bases from J, with 13 bases between. CDR3 size: 16 residues. The V gene's germline CDR1 is MGHRA and CDR2 YSYEKL. CDR3 sequence: CASSQDLSTGNYGYTF. CDR3 coding DNA: TGCGCCAGCAGCCAAGATCTGTCTACAGGAAACTATGGCTACACCTTC.

V is TRBV18 and J is TRBJ1-2; D gene uncertain. CDR3 length equals 15 residues. CDR1 is KGHSH, CDR2 LQKENI, per germline. The ends were cut back, 2 bases at V and 8 bases at J, with 18 bases in the middle. This CDR3 is CASSPDPTGFGGYTF. Here the CDR3 DNA reads TGTGCCAGCTCACCAGACCCGACGGGCTTCGGGGGCTACACCTTC. The variable domain in full, with the rest retrieved from reference TRBV18 and TRBJ1-2, is NAGVMQNPRHLVRRRGQEARLRCSPMKGHSHVYWYRQLPEEGLKFMVYLQKENIIDESGMPKERFSAEFPKEGPSILRIQQVVRGDSAAYFCASSPDPTGFGGYTFGSGTRLTVV.

This clonotype came up a few times. V gene TRBV5-4 combines with J gene TRBJ1-2; possibly TRBD1 for D (6 bases). This CDR3 is 15 amino acids long. Between the trimmed V and J ends, which lost 4 bases and 8 bases, there was a span of 21 bases. Germline CDR1 SGHNT, CDR2 YYREEE (reference sequence). CDR3 coding DNA: TGTGCCAGCAGCACAACAGGGCGCGGGGTCGCAGGCTACACCTTC. It encodes CASSTTGRGVAGYTF.

The gene calls are TRBV6-1 and TRBJ2-4; 11 bases fit TRBD2. V was clipped by 6 bases and J by 6 bases; unmatched bases: 10. CDR1 is MNHNS and CDR2 is SASEGT in the germline V gene. The CDR3 loop spans 16 amino acids. CDR3 residues: CASSSLAGVGVNIQYF. The CDR3 DNA reads as TGTGCCAGCAGCTCACTAGCGGGAGTTGGTGTAAACATTCAGTACTTC.

This chain joins TRBV2 and TRBJ1-1, with 7 bases identical to TRBD1. The V and J ends lost 7 bases and 7 bases, in that order; junction bases with no gene match: 9. The CDR3 sequence is 13 residues long. The germline V gene has CDR1 SNHLY and CDR2 FYNNEI. CDR3 in amino acids: CASIDRDSLEAFF. DNA for the CDR3: TGTGCCAGCATTGACCGGGACAGTCTTGAAGCTTTCTTT. Based on the CDR3 plus reference TRBV2 and TRBJ1-1, the full variable domain is EPEVTQTPSHQVTQMGQEVILRCVPISNHLYFYWYRQILGQKVEFLVSFYNNEISEKSEIFDDQFSVERPDGSNFTLKIRSTKLEDSAMYFCASIDRDSLEAFFGQGTRLTVV.

This rearrangement joins TRBV4-1 to TRBJ1-1; a weak D match, TRBD1 (5 bases). Germline values: CDR1 MGHRA, CDR2 YSYEKL. This CDR3 has 16 amino acids. V was cut by 3 bases and J by 1 base, with 15 bases left in between. The chain's CDR3 is CASSHAQGETNTEAFF. The CDR3 DNA reads TGCGCCAGCAGCCATGCGCAGGGCGAAACGAACACTGAAGCTTTCTTT.

This clonotype occurred a few times. V usage is TRBV18 and J usage is TRBJ1-5; D remains ambiguous. Trimming took off 1 base at V and 2 bases at J, with 9 bases between the two ends. The CDR3 spans 15 residues. Germline-derived CDR1 and CDR2 are KGHSH and LQKENI. This CDR3 is CASSPQGDGNQPQHF. CDR3 sequence (DNA): TGTGCCAGCTCACCACAGGGAGATGGCAATCAGCCCCAGCATTTT.